This T cell receptor beta chain was identified in a study of monozygotic twins with inflammatory bowel disease (dated by TCRdb to about 2019). Context from the whole study: A total of roughly 28 monozygotic twin pairs were included in the full study, comprising nine German pairs (four IBD-concordant, five IBD-discordant) and 19 IBD-discordant Danish pairs. Each individual had, on average, about 151 000 unique TCRalpha sequences and 181 000 unique TCRbeta sequences available for analysis. Within discordant pairs, disease-associated traits were sought mainly by comparing IBD patients with their genetically identical healthy co-twins. Summary of the overall study and its limitations: Differing immunosuppressive treatments among patients may have added background noise and inter-individual variability to the repertoires. The analysis was unable to tell apart different T cell subtypes. Compared with healthy twins, IBD patients shared fewer clonotypes with other individuals, and the difference was most pronounced in patients with signs of disease activity. A decrease in TCRbeta repertoire diversity, as measured by inverse Simpson index, was observed in IBD patients compared with their healthy co-twins. The results gave no support for a single strong signal or clonotype linked to IBD. Repertoire similarity did not differ between concordant and discordant twins, possibly due to limited statistical power.

Turning to this clonotype: No antigen is known for it.

The method behind the library was 5' RACE. The input for every TCR library was around 4,000 ng of total RNA. cDNA was synthesized with SMARTScribe reverse transcriptase in eight separate reactions per sample. Unique molecular identifiers containing a 6-nucleotide sample barcode were introduced through template switching during cDNA synthesis. TCRalpha and TCRbeta cDNA was amplified by two nested PCRs of approximately 16 and 10 cycles, with bead purification after each PCR. Before amplification, the cDNA was both treated with uracil DNA-glycosylase and purified with the QIAquick PCR purification kit. The second PCR added Illumina TruSeq-compatible adapters along with sample-specific barcodes. TapeStation and Qubit were used to check library quality and concentration, and 5 ng of each library went into the pool. Sequencing of the pooled libraries was done on an Illumina HiSeq2500 single-index Rapid Run using custom sequencing primers and 2 x 100 bp reads. On the study's bioinformatics: MiGEC version 1.2.6 was used for UMI-based consensus assembly to correct PCR and sequencing errors. MiXCR version 2.1.1 handled V(D)J alignment, clonotype assembly and CDR3 extraction. Normalisation of gene usage, clonotype sharing and MAIT/NKT TCR abundance was achieved by analysing the top 1000, 10 000 and 20 000 clonotypes per sample. Diversity was computed as the inverse Simpson index with the vegan R package after downsampling to 27 000 UMIs. Paired Mann-Whitney U tests on discordant twin pairs were used, with Benjamini-Hochberg multiple-testing correction. TCRdb reprocessed the sequencing reads and holds a single record per CDR3 protein sequence, with no DNA. In this record, the V and J calls reflect TCRdb's handling and not the investigators' own analysis. This specimen's table enumerates about 210,000 distinct CDR3 sequences. Roughly 1.5% of the sample is in the top ten clones.

From each donor, a roughly 2.5 ml peripheral blood sample was collected into PAXgene tubes and stored at -80 degrees C. Without any T cell sorting, total RNA was extracted from whole blood using the PAXgene blood miRNA kit on an automated QIAcube. Peripheral blood from monozygotic twin pairs, either concordant or discordant for inflammatory bowel disease, underwent deep TCRalpha and TCRbeta repertoire profiling that used unique molecular barcoding. Smoking habits were recorded for all twin pairs, and individuals were classified as current, former or never smokers. The CDR3 measures 16 amino acids from cysteine to phenylalanine. The DNA is not on file. CDR1 and CDR2 are drawn from the germline V gene (reference sequence): SEHNR, FQNEAQ.

The origin of this receptor is a human donor with ulcerative colitis or Crohn's disease, or a healthy co-twin of an affected twin (not recorded which). The sequenced sample was blood. The V and J segments used are TRBV7-9 and TRBJ2-1; TCRdb reports TRBD1, a call that lacks DNA to check it against. CDR3 reads: CASSLSRGRDPLEQFF.